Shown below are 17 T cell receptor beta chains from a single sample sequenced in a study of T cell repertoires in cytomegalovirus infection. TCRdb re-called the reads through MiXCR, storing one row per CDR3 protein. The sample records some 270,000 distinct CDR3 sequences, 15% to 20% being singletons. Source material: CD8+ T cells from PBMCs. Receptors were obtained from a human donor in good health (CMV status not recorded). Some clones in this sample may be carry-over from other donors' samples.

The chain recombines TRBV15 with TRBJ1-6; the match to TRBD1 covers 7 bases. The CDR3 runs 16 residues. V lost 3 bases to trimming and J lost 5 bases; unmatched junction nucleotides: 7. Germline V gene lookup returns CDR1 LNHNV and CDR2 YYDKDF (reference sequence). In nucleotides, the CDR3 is TGTGCCACCAGCAGGTTGGGACAGTACCATAATTCACCCCTCCACTTT. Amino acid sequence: CATSRLGQYHNSPLHF.

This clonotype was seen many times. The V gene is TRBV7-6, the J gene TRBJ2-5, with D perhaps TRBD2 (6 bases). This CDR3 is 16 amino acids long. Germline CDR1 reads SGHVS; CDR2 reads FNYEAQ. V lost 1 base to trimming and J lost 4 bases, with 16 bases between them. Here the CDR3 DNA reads TGTGCCAGCAGCTTAGGGGATAGGAGGAGGGCAGAGACCCAGTACTTC. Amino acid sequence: CASSLGDRRRAETQYF.

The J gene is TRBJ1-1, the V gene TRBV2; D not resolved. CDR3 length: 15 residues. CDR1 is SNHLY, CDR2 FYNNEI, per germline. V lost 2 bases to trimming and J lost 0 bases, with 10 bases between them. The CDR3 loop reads CASSELWAVNTEAFF. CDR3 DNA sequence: TGTGCCAGCAGTGAACTTTGGGCGGTGAACACTGAAGCTTTCTTT.

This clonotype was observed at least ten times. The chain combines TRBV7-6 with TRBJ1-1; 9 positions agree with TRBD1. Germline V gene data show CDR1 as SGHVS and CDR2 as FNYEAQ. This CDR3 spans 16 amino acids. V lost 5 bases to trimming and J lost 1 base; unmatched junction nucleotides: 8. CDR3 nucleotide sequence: TGTGCCAGCAGCGAGGGCCCGGGACAGGGGAACACTGAAGCTTTCTTT. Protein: CASSEGPGQGNTEAFF.

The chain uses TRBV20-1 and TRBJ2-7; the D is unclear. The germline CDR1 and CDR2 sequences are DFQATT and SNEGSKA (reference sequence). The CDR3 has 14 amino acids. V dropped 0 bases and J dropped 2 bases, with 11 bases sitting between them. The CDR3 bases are TGCAGTGCTAGAGATAGGCATAAAACCTACGAGCAGTACTTC. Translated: CSARDRHKTYEQYF.

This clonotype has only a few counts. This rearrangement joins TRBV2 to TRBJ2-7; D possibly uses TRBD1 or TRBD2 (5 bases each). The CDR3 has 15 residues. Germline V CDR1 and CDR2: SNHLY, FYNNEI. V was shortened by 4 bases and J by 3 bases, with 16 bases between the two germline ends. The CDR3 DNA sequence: TGTGCCAGCAGTGGGTCAGGGACCCCCGTCTACGAGCAGTACTTC. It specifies CASSGSGTPVYEQYF.

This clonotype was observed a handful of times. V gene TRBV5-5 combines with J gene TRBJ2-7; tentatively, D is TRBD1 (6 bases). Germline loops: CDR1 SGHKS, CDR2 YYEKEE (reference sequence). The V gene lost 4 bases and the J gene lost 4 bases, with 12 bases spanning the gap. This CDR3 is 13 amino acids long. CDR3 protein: CASSEGDLYEQYF. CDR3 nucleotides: TGTGCCAGCAGCGAGGGGGACCTTTACGAGCAGTACTTC.

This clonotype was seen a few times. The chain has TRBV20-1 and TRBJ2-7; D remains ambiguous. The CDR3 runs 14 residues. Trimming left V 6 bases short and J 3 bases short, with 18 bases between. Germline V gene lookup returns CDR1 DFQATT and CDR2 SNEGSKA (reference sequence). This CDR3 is CSASSPRGNYEQYF. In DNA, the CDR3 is TGCAGTGCATCGTCACCGAGAGGAAACTACGAGCAGTACTTC.

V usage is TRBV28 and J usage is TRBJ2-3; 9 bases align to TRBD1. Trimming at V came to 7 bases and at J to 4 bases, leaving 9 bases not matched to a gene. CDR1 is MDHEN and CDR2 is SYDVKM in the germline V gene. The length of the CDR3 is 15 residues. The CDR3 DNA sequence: TGTGCCAGCACCCAGGACAGGGGTCTCGCAGATACGCAGTATTTT. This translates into CASTQDRGLADTQYF.

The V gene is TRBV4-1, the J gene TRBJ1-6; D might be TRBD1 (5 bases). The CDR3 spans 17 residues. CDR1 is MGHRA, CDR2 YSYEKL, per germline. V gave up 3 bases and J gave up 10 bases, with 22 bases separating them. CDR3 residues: CASSQGWGGTPSSPLHF. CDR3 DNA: TGCGCCAGCAGCCAGGGCTGGGGGGGGACGCCTTCGTCACCCCTCCACTTT.

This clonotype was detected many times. Here the CDR3 DNA reads TGTGCCAGCAGCTTGGGGGGACAGGAGTCCTACGAGCAGTACTTC. Protein product: CASSLGGQESYEQYF. V gene TRBV7-8 combines with J gene TRBJ2-7; 8 bases are a match to TRBD1. V was pared by 3 bases and J by 1 base, with 5 bases of the junction left unmatched. The CDR3 has 15 amino acids. The germline V gene has CDR1 SGHVS and CDR2 FQNEAQ.

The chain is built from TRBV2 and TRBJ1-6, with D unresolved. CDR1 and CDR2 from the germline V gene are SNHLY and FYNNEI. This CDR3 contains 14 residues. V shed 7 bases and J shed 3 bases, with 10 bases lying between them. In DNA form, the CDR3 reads TGTGCCAGCATCGAACAAATCTATAATTCACCCCTCCACTTT. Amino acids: CASIEQIYNSPLHF. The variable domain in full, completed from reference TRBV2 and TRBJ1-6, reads EPEVTQTPSHQVTQMGQEVILRCVPISNHLYFYWYRQILGQKVEFLVSFYNNEISEKSEIFDDQFSVERPDGSNFTLKIRSTKLEDSAMYFCASIEQIYNSPLHFGNGTRLTVT.

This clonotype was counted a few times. The CDR3 bases are TGTGCCAGCAGGCGCGGGGGAAGTCCCTCCTACGAGCAGTACTTC. Translated, it gives CASRRGGSPSYEQYF. V gene TRBV7-9 combines with J gene TRBJ2-7; 7 bases fit TRBD2. Germline CDR1 SEHNR, CDR2 FQNEAQ (reference sequence). The V and J ends lost 6 bases and 0 bases, in that order; junction bases with no gene match: 8. This CDR3 has 15 residues.

CDR3 region: CAISPLAGAADTQYF. The CDR3 nucleotides read TGTGCCATCAGCCCCCTGGCGGGGGCGGCAGATACGCAGTATTTT. The rearrangement links TRBV10-3 to TRBJ2-3, with D possibly matching TRBD2 (7 bases). The CDR3 spans 15 residues. Germline V gene sequence: CDR1 ENHRY, CDR2 SYGVKD. V was pared by 6 bases and J by 4 bases, with 17 bases between.

CDR3 coding DNA: TGTGCCAGCAGTTGGACAGGGGGCGGGTTGGAGAACACTGAAGCTTTCTTT. Translation gives CASSWTGGGLENTEAFF. V and J are TRBV2 and TRBJ1-1; 11 nucleotides line up with TRBD1. This CDR3 has 17 amino acids. With 5 bases clipped from V and 1 base from J, the junction kept 9 bases outside the gene matches. Germline V CDR1 and CDR2: SNHLY, FYNNEI.

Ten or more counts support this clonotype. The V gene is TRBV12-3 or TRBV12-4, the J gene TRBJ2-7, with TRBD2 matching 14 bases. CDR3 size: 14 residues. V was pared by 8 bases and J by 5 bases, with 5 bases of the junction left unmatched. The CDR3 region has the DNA TGTGCCAGCCGACTAGCGGGGGGGGGCAACGAGCAGTACTTC. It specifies CASRLAGGGNEQYF.

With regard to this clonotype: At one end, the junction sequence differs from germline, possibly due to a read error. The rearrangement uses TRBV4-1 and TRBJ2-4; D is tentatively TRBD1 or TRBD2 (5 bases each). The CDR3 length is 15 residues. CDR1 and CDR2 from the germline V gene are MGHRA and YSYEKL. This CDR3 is CASSQTQGPVDIQYF. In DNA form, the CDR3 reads TGTGCCAGCAGCCAAACCCAGGGACCAGTAGACATTCAGTACTTC.